The following is a T cell receptor (beta chain) sequence with its context. The entry originates in a study of T cell responses to AZD1222 COVID-19 vaccine. The protocol was immunoSEQ multiplex PCR, while the TCRdb copy is restricted to in-frame clones and leaves out a portion. Here the sample spans 92,000 or so clones, around 91% being singletons. The sequences come from peripheral blood, collected 28 days after the second AZD1222 dose. The TCR was taken from an adult who received the AZD1222 COVID-19 vaccine.

For the CDR3, the DNA is TGTGCCAGCAGCGTTCTTCCGGGACAGGGGGGCGGGAGTGGAAACACCATATATTTT. Protein: CASSVLPGQGGGSGNTIYF. This chain connects TRBV9 to TRBJ1-3; 11 nucleotides line up with TRBD1. The CDR3 consists of 19 residues. CDR1 and CDR2 (germline): SGDLS, YYNGEE. With V trimmed by 2 bases and J by 3 bases, 13 bases remained unmatched.